A single T cell receptor (beta chain) is shown here with its context. These data are taken from a study of T cell changes during pregnancy in multiple sclerosis. Clones were read by immunoSEQ multiplex PCR, and TCRdb kept only the in-frame ones, dropping some. The repertoire has around 60,000 clones, 92% of them found once; the top ten carry less than 3.5%. Sequenced here: peripheral blood, sampled in the third trimester of pregnancy. The receptor's source is a female donor in good health, enrolled as a control in a pregnancy study.

CDR3 in DNA: TGTGCCATCAGCCCAGGATCGGGGAATTCACCCCTCCACTTT. It encodes CAISPGSGNSPLHF. This chain connects TRBV10-3 to TRBJ1-6; D is unresolved. The V gene lost 6 bases and the J gene lost 7 bases, with 13 bases spanning the gap. The length of the CDR3 is 14 residues. CDR1 ENHRY and CDR2 SYGVKD come from the germline V gene.